This passage covers 23 T cell receptor beta chains from one sample sequenced in a study of CD8 T cells in ankylosing spondylitis. TCRdb recomputed calls from the 5' RACE reads with MiXCR, one row per CDR3 protein. Altogether some 220,000 distinct CDR3 sequences are present, around 6.6% being singletons, with the ten largest covering 12% to 15%. Their specific antigens are unknown. Findings of the study overall: Several highly homologous variants made up a TCR beta motif, and this motif appeared characteristic of ankylosing spondylitis blood.

Sequenced material: blood, either unsorted or a sorted T cell fraction (not recorded which). The receptors were gathered from a male donor with ankylosing spondylitis.

This clonotype was counted only a few times. Written as DNA, the CDR3 is TGTGCCAGCAGCCAGTTAGTATCCTACGAGCAGTACTTC. Residues: CASSQLVSYEQYF. J is TRBJ2-7 and V is TRBV3-1; D not resolved. This CDR3 is built from 13 residues. Germline V CDR1 and CDR2: LGHDT, YNNKEL (reference sequence). V dropped 3 bases and J dropped 1 base, with 7 bases sitting between them.

This clonotype was detected many times. The chain recombines TRBV6-2 or TRBV6-3 with TRBJ2-3; a possible D gene is TRBD2 (6 bases). The CDR3 loop spans 15 amino acids. Trimming shortened V by 1 base and J by 0 bases, and 8 bases separated the two germline ends. Germline V gives CDR1 MNHEY, CDR2 SVGEGT. The CDR3 sequence: CASSYWAGSTDTQYF. The CDR3 bases are TGTGCCAGCAGTTACTGGGCGGGGAGCACAGATACGCAGTATTTT.

This clonotype has ten or more counts. The rearrangement uses TRBV9 and TRBJ2-5; D remains ambiguous. The length of the CDR3 is 15 residues. Between the trimmed V and J ends, which lost 0 bases and 0 bases, there was a span of 9 bases. CDR1 and CDR2 (germline): SGDLS, YYNGEE. CDR3 region: CASSVGNSYQETQYF. The CDR3 DNA reads TGTGCCAGCAGCGTAGGGAACAGCTACCAAGAGACCCAGTACTTC.

This clonotype was counted many times. The J gene is TRBJ1-1, the V gene TRBV7-2; D unresolved. From germline, CDR1 is SGHTA and CDR2 FQGNSA. Deletions cut 1 base from V and 1 base from J, with 10 bases between. The CDR3 runs 15 residues. This CDR3 is CASSLEVVGNTEAFF. The CDR3 coding sequence is TGTGCCAGCAGCTTAGAGGTGGTGGGGAACACTGAAGCTTTCTTT.

This clonotype has at least ten counts. The chain has TRBV20-1 and TRBJ2-7, with 8 bases that match TRBD2. The CDR3 has 13 amino acids. V lost 0 bases to trimming and J lost 4 bases; unmatched junction nucleotides: 2. Germline V gives CDR1 DFQATT, CDR2 SNEGSKA (reference sequence). DNA for the CDR3: TGCAGTGCTAGAGAACGGGAGGGTTACGAGCAGTACTTC. This gives the protein CSAREREGYEQYF.

V and J are TRBV20-1 and TRBJ1-2, with 8 bases aligning to TRBD1. This CDR3 comprises 17 residues. The ends lost 0 bases at V and 0 bases at J; junction bases unmatched: 9. From germline, CDR1 is DFQATT and CDR2 SNEGSKA (reference sequence). CDR3 protein: CSARDQWTGRANYGYTF. CDR3 DNA sequence: TGCAGTGCTAGAGATCAGTGGACAGGGCGGGCTAACTATGGCTACACCTTC.

This clonotype was recorded at least ten times. The chain employs TRBV3-1 and TRBJ2-1, with 7 bases aligning to TRBD2. Germline CDR1 is LGHDT and CDR2 is YNNKEL (reference sequence). Unmatched junction bases numbered 3, after V lost 0 bases and J lost 1 base. CDR3 size: 16 residues. The chain's CDR3 is CASSQDSGRSYNEQFF. The CDR3 nucleotides read TGTGCCAGCAGCCAAGATAGCGGGCGGTCCTACAATGAGCAGTTCTTC.

This clonotype was picked up many times. V and J are TRBV20-1 and TRBJ2-7, with D possibly matching TRBD2 (6 bases). The CDR3 spans 11 residues. Trimming took 3 bases from V and 4 from J, leaving 7 bases between them. Germline V gives CDR1 DFQATT, CDR2 SNEGSKA (reference sequence). The CDR3 coding sequence is TGCAGTGCTAGGCGGGGTTACGAGCAGTACTTC. Translating it yields CSARRGYEQYF.

This clonotype has a handful of counts. The chain carries TRBV28 and TRBJ2-7; 9 bases line up with TRBD1. The germline V gene has CDR1 MDHEN and CDR2 SYDVKM. V shed 5 bases, J shed 5 bases, and the junction held 10 bases outside the gene matches. The CDR3 length is 15 residues. As DNA, the CDR3 is TGTGCCAGCAGTCCACCGGGACAGGGCACCCACGAGCAGTACTTC. Translated: CASSPPGQGTHEQYF.

The chain is built from TRBV7-9 and TRBJ2-1; D is perhaps TRBD1 (5 bases). The CDR3 totals 13 residues. The germline V gene encodes CDR1 SEHNR and CDR2 FQNEAQ (reference sequence). V was shortened by 3 bases and J by 7 bases, with 10 bases between the two germline ends. CDR3 loop: CASSLTTANEQFF. The CDR3 region has the DNA TGTGCCAGCAGCTTGACGACAGCTAATGAGCAGTTCTTC.

This clonotype was counted only a few times. The rearrangement joins TRBV6-1 to TRBJ2-7, with no clear D. The ends were cut back, 3 bases at V and 2 bases at J, with 14 bases in the middle. Germline CDR1 and CDR2: MNHNS and SASEGT. The CDR3 has 15 amino acids. The DNA of the CDR3 is TGTGCCAGCAGTGAGCCCCGGCAGGCGCCCTACGAGCAGTACTTC. This encodes CASSEPRQAPYEQYF.

This clonotype was found many times. The rearrangement links TRBV5-1 to TRBJ2-7; D might be TRBD1 (5 bases). V lost 3 bases and J 0 bases, leaving 10 bases between the germline ends. The germline gives CDR1 SGHRS, CDR2 YFSETQ. This CDR3 has 14 amino acids. CDR3 sequence reads: CASSWQGTSYEQYF. DNA of the CDR3: TGCGCCAGCAGCTGGCAGGGAACCTCCTACGAGCAGTACTTC. The full variable domain, completed using reference TRBV5-1 and TRBJ2-7, is KAGVTQTPRYLIKTRGQQVTLSCSPISGHRSVSWYQQTPGQGLQFLFEYFSETQRNKGNFPGRFSGRQFSNSRSEMNVSTLELGDSALYLCASSWQGTSYEQYFGPGTRLTVT.

In this sample, this clonotype turned up many times. V usage is TRBV7-8 and J usage is TRBJ2-7; 7 nucleotides agree with TRBD1. The V gene's germline CDR1 is SGHVS and CDR2 FQNEAQ. Trimming took 1 base from V and 1 from J; bases not matched to a gene: 4. The CDR3 totals 15 residues. CDR3: CASSLGGGGSYEQYF. The DNA for the CDR3 is TGTGCCAGCAGCTTAGGAGGGGGCGGGTCCTACGAGCAGTACTTC.

This clonotype has at least ten counts. The rearrangement joins TRBV6-5 to TRBJ2-7; TRBD2 might be the D (5 bases). Per germline, CDR1 MNHEY and CDR2 SVGAGI. The CDR3 extends over 15 amino acids. Trimming removed 0 bases from V and 0 bases from J, with 9 bases in between. The CDR3 region has the DNA TGTGCCAGCAGTTACTCAGTGGGGAGCTCCTACGAGCAGTACTTC. Amino acids: CASSYSVGSSYEQYF.

This clonotype has at least ten counts. This chain connects TRBV4-3 to TRBJ2-3; 11 bases are shared with TRBD2. Germline V CDR1 and CDR2: LGHNA, YSLEER. This CDR3 is built from 16 residues. V dropped 6 bases and J dropped 2; count of bases not matched to a gene: 7. The CDR3 sequence is CASSPRLAGNTDTQYF. CDR3 sequence (DNA): TGCGCCAGCAGTCCGAGACTAGCGGGGAACACAGATACGCAGTATTTT.

This clonotype has ten or more counts. The chain recombines TRBV6-1 with TRBJ1-5; 8 nucleotides line up with TRBD1. The CDR3 loop spans 15 amino acids. J was trimmed by 2 bases and V by 5 bases; bases with no gene match: 5. Looked up from germline, CDR1 is MNHNS and CDR2 is SASEGT. The DNA for the CDR3 is TGTGCCAGCAGTACAGGGGGAATCCGCAATCAGCCCCAGCATTTT. Amino acids: CASSTGGIRNQPQHF.

The V call is TRBV19, the J call TRBJ2-7; D not certain. The V gene lost 3 bases and the J gene lost 1 base, with 7 bases spanning the gap. The CDR3 covers 13 residues. Germline-derived CDR1 and CDR2 are LNHDA and SQIVND (reference sequence). The CDR3 here is CASSIARSYEQYF. CDR3 DNA sequence: TGTGCCAGTAGTATTGCCAGATCCTACGAGCAGTACTTC.

At least ten counts were recorded for this clonotype. V gene TRBV15 combines with J gene TRBJ1-5; D is ambiguous. V was clipped by 0 bases and J by 5 bases, with 5 bases between them. Germline V gene sequence: CDR1 LNHNV, CDR2 YYDKDF (reference sequence). The length of the CDR3 is 13 residues. CDR3 region: CATSRERYQPQHF. CDR3 nucleotides: TGTGCCACCAGCAGAGAAAGGTATCAGCCCCAGCATTTT.

This clonotype appeared many times. The genes are TRBV2 and TRBJ2-7, with a tentative D call TRBD2 (6 bases). CDR1 is SNHLY and CDR2 is FYNNEI in the germline V gene. The ends were cut back, 4 bases at V and 1 base at J, with 11 bases in the middle. CDR3 size: 14 residues. The CDR3 bases are TGTGCCAGCAGTGGTAGCGGCCTGTCCTACGAGCAGTACTTC. Residues: CASSGSGLSYEQYF.

For this clonotype: This may be a read error, as it is one base from a much larger clone. The CDR3 does not close with the conserved phenylalanine or tryptophan, likely indicating a read error. The gene calls are TRBV29-1 and TRBJ2-7, with no clear D. CDR3 length: 13 amino acids. V gave up 4 bases and J gave up 1 base, with 11 bases separating them. CDR1 is SQVTM, CDR2 ANQGSEA, per germline. The CDR3 here is CSVVGRLSYEQYI. The CDR3 bases are TGCAGCGTTGTCGGCAGACTTTCCTACGAGCAGTACATC.

This clonotype was recorded many times. The chain combines TRBV7-9 with TRBJ2-2; D remains ambiguous. Germline CDR1 reads SEHNR; CDR2 reads FQNEAQ (reference sequence). V was cut by 7 bases and J by 3 bases, with 6 bases left in between. This CDR3 comprises 12 residues. CDR3 DNA: TGTGCCAGCAACCGTGACACCGGGGAGCTGTTTTTT. It is translated as CASNRDTGELFF.

This clonotype was seen repeatedly, ten times or more. The CDR3 bases are TGTGCCAGCAGCTTAGTGGGGGTTCCGGAGACCCAGTACTTC. Its translation is CASSLVGVPETQYF. The gene calls are TRBV11-2 and TRBJ2-5; D tentatively fits TRBD1 or TRBD2 (5 bases each). The V gene lost 1 base and the J gene lost 5 bases, with 11 bases spanning the gap. Germline V lookup: CDR1 SGHAT, CDR2 FQNNGV. There are 14 residues in the CDR3.

This clonotype has ten or more counts. This chain links TRBV27 with TRBJ2-2; D not certain. Germline V gene data show CDR1 as MNHEY and CDR2 as SMNVEV (reference sequence). V lost 1 base to trimming and J lost 1 base, with 1 base between them. This CDR3 has 13 amino acids. The CDR3 here is CASSLLNTGELFF. The CDR3 nucleotides are TGTGCCAGCAGTTTATTGAACACCGGGGAGCTGTTTTTT.